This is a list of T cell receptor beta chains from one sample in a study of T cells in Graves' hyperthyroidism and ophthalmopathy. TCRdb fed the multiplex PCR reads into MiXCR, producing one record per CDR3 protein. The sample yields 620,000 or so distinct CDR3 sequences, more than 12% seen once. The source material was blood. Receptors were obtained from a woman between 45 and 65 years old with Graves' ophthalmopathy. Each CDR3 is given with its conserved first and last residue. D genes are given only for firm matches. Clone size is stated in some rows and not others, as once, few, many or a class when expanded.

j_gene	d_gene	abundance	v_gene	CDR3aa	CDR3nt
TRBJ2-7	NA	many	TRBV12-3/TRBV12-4	CASSRMSPPGYEQYF	TGTGCCAGCAGCCGAATGAGCCCCCCAGGCTACGAGCAGTACTTC
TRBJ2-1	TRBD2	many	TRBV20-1	CSARDPSGDYNEQFF	TGCAGTGCTAGAGATCCTAGCGGGGACTACAATGAGCAGTTCTTC
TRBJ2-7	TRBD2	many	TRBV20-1	CSAWTSGTYEQYF	TGCAGTGCTTGGACTAGCGGTACCTACGAGCAGTACTTC
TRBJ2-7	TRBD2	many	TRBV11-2	CASTPRLAGVSEQYF	TGTGCCAGCACCCCAAGACTAGCGGGAGTCTCCGAGCAGTACTTC
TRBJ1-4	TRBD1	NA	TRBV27	CASSRQGPATNEKLFF	TGTGCCAGCAGTCGACAGGGGCCAGCAACTAATGAAAAACTGTTTTTT
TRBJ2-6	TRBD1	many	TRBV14	CASSPDRFLAANVLTF	TGTGCCAGCAGCCCGGACAGGTTTCTGGCGGCCAACGTCCTGACTTTC
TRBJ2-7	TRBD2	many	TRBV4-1	CASSQDRFGTSVHYEVEQYF	TGCGCCAGCAGCCAAGATCGTTTCGGGACTAGCGTACATTACGAAGTCGAGCAGTACTTC
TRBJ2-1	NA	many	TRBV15	CATSREQAGLQGEQFF	TGTGCCACCAGCAGAGAACAGGCAGGGTTACAGGGTGAGCAGTTCTTC
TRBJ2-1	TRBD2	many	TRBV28	CASSFTSGSRMDEQFF	TGTGCCAGCAGTTTCACTAGCGGGAGTAGAATGGATGAGCAGTTCTTC
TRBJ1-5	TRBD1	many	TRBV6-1	CASSSGTGSGGNQPQHF	TGTGCCAGCAGCTCTGGGACAGGGAGTGGAGGCAATCAGCCCCAGCATTTT
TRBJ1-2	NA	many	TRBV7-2	CASTRTDGYTF	TGTGCCAGCACGAGGACAGATGGCTACACCTTC
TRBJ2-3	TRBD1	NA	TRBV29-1	CSVGNRGADTQYF	TGCAGCGTTGGTAACAGGGGGGCAGATACGCAGTATTTT
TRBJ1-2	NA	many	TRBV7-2	CASSPTDWTAEGYTF	TGTGCCAGCAGCCCAACTGACTGGACTGCGGAGGGCTACACCTTC
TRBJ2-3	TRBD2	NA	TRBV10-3	CAISFSGILTDTQYF	TGTGCCATCAGTTTTAGCGGGATTCTGACAGATACGCAGTATTTT
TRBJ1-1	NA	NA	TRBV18	CASSPPIRPGLEAFF	TGTGCCAGCTCACCACCTATCCGCCCAGGGCTTGAAGCTTTCTTT
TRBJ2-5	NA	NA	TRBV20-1	CSARGLAHQETQYF	TGCAGTGCTAGAGGGCTAGCGCACCAAGAGACCCAGTACTTC
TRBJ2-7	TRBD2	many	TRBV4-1	CASSQDEREGRYEQYF	TGCGCCAGCAGCCAAGATGAGCGGGAGGGCCGGTACGAGCAGTACTTC
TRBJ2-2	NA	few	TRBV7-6	CASSLNLESDTGELFF	TGTGCCAGCAGCTTAAACTTAGAATCTGACACCGGGGAGCTGTTTTTT
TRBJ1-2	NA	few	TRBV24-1	CATRGNNYGYTF	TGTGCCACCAGAGGGAATAACTATGGCTACACCTTC
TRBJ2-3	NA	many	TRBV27	CASSLSGYTDTQYF	TGTGCCAGCAGTCTTAGCGGTTACACAGATACGCAGTATTTT
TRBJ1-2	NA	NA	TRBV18	CASSPSDARTFTF	TGTGCCAGCTCACCCTCAGACGCCCGGACGTTCACCTTC
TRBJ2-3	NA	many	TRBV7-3	CASSLSPATTDTQYF	TGTGCCAGCAGCTTAAGTCCAGCGACCACAGATACGCAGTATTTT
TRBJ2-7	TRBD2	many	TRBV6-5	CASSYTPVGSGGEQYF	TGTGCCAGCAGTTATACCCCGGTGGGTAGCGGGGGCGAGCAGTACTTC
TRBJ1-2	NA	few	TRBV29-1	CSVGNRWGSEGYYGYTF	TGCAGCGTTGGAAATCGATGGGGCTCCGAAGGGTACTATGGCTACACCTTC
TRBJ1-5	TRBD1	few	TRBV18	CASSPLTGGEPQHF	TGTGCCAGCTCACCGTTGACAGGGGGAGAGCCCCAGCATTTT
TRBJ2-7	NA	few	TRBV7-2	CASSLALSGFYEQYF	TGTGCCAGCAGCTTAGCGCTGAGCGGGTTCTACGAGCAGTACTTC
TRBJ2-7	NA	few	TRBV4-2	CASSQWFEGSEQYF	TGTGCCAGCAGCCAATGGTTCGAGGGTAGCGAGCAGTACTTC
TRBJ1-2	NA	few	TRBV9	CASSGRGNYGYTF	TGTGCCAGCAGTGGCAGGGGTAACTATGGCTACACCTTC
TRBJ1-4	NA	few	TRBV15	CATSRDWSASQPATNEKLFF	TGTGCCACCAGCAGAGATTGGTCAGCCAGCCAACCCGCAACTAATGAAAAACTGTTTTTT
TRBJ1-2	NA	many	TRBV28	CASAREVGYTF	TGTGCCAGCGCTAGGGAGGTTGGCTACACCTTC
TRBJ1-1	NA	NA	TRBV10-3	CAISVGALGDTEAFF	TGTGCCATCAGTGTCGGTGCGTTGGGGGACACTGAAGCTTTCTTT
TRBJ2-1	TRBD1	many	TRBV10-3	CAISGQGASYNEQFF	TGTGCCATCAGTGGACAGGGGGCCTCCTACAATGAGCAGTTCTTC
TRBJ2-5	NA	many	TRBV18	CASSPGQTPQETQYF	TGTGCCAGCTCACCCGGACAGACCCCCCAAGAGACCCAGTACTTC
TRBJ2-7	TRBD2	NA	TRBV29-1	CSANGLAGRTYEQYF	TGCAGCGCTAACGGACTAGCGGGACGTACCTACGAGCAGTACTTC
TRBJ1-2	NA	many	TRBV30	CAWSWSHTSNYGYTF	TGTGCCTGGAGTTGGTCGCATACCTCTAACTATGGCTACACCTTC
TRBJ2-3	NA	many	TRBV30	CAWSPGLFDGTDTQYF	TGTGCCTGGAGTCCGGGACTTTTTGACGGCACAGATACGCAGTATTTT
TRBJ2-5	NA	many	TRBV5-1	CASSPQQVQETQYF	TGCGCCAGCAGCCCGCAACAGGTCCAAGAGACCCAGTACTTC
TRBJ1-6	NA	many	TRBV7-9	CALQTERGSPLHF	TGTGCCCTCCAGACCGAGCGGGGATCACCCCTCCACTTT
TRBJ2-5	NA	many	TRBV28	CASSLGGREETQYF	TGTGCCAGCAGTTTGGGGGGTAGAGAAGAGACCCAGTACTTC
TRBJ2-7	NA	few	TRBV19	CASSIGAGLSYEQYF	TGTGCCAGTAGTATTGGGGCGGGCCTCTCCTACGAGCAGTACTTC
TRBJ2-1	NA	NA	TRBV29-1	CCSAVNSNEQFF	TGCTGCAGCGCGGTTAATAGCAATGAGCAGTTCTTC
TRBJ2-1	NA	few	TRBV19	CASSKPSSEQFF	TGTGCCAGTAGTAAACCGAGTTCCGAGCAGTTCTTC
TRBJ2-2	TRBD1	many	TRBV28	CASSRQGPTGELFF	TGTGCCAGCAGTCGACAGGGGCCCACCGGGGAGCTGTTTTTT
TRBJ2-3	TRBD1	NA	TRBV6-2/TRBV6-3	CASSTPGTGFKSQYF	TGTGCCAGCAGTACGCCCGGGACAGGTTTTAAATCGCAGTATTTT
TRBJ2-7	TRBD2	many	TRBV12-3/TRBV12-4	CASSQLAGGIDEQYF	TGTGCCAGCAGTCAACTAGCGGGAGGTATCGACGAGCAGTACTTC
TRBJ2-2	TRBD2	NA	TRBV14	CASSQDPGGGYTGELFF	TGTGCCAGCAGCCAAGACCCAGGCGGGGGGTACACCGGGGAGCTGTTTTTT
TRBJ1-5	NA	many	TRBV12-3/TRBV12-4	CASTATGRGQPQHF	TGTGCCAGCACCGCGACAGGCCGGGGACAGCCCCAGCATTTT
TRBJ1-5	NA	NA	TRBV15	CATSRDYQPQHF	TGTGCCACCAGCAGAGATTATCAGCCCCAGCATTTT
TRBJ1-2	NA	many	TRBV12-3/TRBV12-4	CASSLAGSGYTF	TGTGCCAGCAGTTTAGCAGGGTCCGGCTACACCTTC
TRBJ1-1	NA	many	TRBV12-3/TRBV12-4	CASRYGNTEAFF	TGTGCCAGCCGGTACGGAAACACTGAAGCTTTCTTT
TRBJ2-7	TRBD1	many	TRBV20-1	CSAGGRDRAYEQYF	TGCAGTGCTGGCGGTAGGGACAGGGCCTACGAGCAGTACTTC
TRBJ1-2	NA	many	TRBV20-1	CSATAPQGYTF	TGCAGTGCAACAGCCCCGCAGGGCTACACCTTC